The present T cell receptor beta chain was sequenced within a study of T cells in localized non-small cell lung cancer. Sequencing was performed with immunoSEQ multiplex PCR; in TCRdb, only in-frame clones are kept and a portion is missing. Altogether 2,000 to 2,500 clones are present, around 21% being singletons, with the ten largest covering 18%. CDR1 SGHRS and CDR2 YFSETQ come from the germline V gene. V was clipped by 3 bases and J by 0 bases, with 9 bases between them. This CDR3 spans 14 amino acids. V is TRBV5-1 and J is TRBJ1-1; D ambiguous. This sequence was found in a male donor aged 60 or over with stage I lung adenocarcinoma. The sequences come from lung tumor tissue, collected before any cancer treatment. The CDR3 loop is CASSSSEMNTEAFF. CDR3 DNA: TGCGCCAGCAGCTCCAGTGAGATGAACACTGAAGCTTTCTTT.